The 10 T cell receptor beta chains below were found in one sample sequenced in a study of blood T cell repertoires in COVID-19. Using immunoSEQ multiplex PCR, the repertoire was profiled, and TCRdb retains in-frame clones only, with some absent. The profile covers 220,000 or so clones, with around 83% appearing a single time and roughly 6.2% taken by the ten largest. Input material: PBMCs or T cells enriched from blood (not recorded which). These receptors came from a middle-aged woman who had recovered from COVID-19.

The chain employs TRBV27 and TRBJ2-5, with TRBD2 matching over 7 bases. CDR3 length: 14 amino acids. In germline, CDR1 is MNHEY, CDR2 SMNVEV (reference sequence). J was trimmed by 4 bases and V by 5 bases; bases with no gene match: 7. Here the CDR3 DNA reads TGTGCCAGCAGTGGAGCGGGATCCCGAGAGACCCAGTACTTC. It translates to CASSGAGSRETQYF.

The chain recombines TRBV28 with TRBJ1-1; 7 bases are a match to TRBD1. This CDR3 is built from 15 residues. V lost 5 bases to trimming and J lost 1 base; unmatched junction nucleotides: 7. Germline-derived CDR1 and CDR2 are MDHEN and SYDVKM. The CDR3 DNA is TGTGCCAGCAGTCATCCTAGGACAGGGAACACTGAAGCTTTCTTT. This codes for CASSHPRTGNTEAFF. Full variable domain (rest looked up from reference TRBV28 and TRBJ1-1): DVKVTQSSRYLVKRTGEKVFLECVQDMDHENMFWYRQDPGLGLRLIYFSYDVKMKEKGDIPEGYSVSREKKERFSLILESASTNQTSMYLCASSHPRTGNTEAFFGQGTRLTVV.

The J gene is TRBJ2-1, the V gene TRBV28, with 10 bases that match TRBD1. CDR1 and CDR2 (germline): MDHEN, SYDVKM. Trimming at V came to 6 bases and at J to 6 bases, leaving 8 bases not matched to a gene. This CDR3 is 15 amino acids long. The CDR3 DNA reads TGTGCCAGCAGCTCCGGGACAGGGGCCGTCAATGAGCAGTTCTTC. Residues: CASSSGTGAVNEQFF.

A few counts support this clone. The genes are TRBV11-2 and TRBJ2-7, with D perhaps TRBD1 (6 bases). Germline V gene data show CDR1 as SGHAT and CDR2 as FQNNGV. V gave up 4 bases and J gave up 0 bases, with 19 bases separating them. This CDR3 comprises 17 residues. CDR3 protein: CASSSDILDSYSYEQYF. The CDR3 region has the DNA TGTGCCAGCAGCTCCGACATTCTGGACAGTTACTCCTACGAGCAGTACTTC.

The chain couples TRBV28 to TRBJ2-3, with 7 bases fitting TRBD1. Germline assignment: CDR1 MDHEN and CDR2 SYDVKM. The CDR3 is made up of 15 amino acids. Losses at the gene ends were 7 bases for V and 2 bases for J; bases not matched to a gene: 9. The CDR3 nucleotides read TGTGCCAGCACCCTCGACAGGGCGTTCACAGATACGCAGTATTTT. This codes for CASTLDRAFTDTQYF.

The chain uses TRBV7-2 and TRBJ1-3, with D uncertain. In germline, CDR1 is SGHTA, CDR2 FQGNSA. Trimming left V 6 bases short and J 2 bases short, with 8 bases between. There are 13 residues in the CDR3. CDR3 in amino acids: CASRPGAGNTIYF. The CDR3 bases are TGTGCCAGCAGACCCGGTGCTGGAAACACCATATATTTT.

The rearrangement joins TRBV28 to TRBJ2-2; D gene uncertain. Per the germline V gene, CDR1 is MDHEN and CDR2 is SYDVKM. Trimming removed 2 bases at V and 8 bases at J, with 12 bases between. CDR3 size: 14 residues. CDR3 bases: TGTGCCAGCAGTTTAAAGCTTTACCAAGGGGAGCTGTTTTTT. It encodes CASSLKLYQGELFF. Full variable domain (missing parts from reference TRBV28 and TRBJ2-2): DVKVTQSSRYLVKRTGEKVFLECVQDMDHENMFWYRQDPGLGLRLIYFSYDVKMKEKGDIPEGYSVSREKKERFSLILESASTNQTSMYLCASSLKLYQGELFFGEGSRLTVL.

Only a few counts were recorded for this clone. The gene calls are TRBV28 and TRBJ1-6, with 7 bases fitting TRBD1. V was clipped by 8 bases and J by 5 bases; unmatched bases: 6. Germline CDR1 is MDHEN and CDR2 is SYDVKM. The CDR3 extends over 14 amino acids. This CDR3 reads CASGRDRNNSPLHF. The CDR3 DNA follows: TGTGCCAGCGGCCGGGACAGAAATAATTCACCCCTCCACTTT.

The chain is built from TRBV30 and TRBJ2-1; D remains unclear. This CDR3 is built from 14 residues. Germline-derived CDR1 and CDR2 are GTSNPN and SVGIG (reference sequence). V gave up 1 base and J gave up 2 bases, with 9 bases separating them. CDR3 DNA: TGTGCCTGGAGTGATCAGGCAACCTACAATGAGCAGTTCTTC. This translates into CAWSDQATYNEQFF.

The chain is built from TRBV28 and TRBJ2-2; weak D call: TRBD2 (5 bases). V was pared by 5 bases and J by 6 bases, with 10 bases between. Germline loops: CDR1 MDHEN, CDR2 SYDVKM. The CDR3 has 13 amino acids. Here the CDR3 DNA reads TGTGCCAGCAGTGAGGGTTCGGCCGGGGAGCTGTTTTTT. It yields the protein CASSEGSAGELFF.